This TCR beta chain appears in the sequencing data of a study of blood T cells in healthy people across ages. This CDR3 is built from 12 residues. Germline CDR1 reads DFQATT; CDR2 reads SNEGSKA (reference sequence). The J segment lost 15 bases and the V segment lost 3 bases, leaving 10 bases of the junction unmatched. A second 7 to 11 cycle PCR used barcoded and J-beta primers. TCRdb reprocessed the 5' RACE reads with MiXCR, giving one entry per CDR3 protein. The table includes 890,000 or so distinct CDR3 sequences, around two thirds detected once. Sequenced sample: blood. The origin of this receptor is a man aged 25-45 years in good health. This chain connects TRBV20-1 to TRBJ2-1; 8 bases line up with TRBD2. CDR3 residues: CSASSPRGGWFF. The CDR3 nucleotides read TGCAGTGCTAGCTCCCCTCGGGGGGGCTGGTTCTTC.